The rows below give T cell receptor beta chains drawn from one sample of a study of sequential checkpoint blockade in melanoma. Libraries were prepared by immunoSEQ multiplex PCR; TCRdb keeps only in-frame clonotypes and omits some of them. Of about 12,000 clones in the sample, roughly two thirds were seen once. Sequencing was performed on CD8+ T cells sorted from blood (inferred from file names), taken from a patient given nivolumab and ipilimumab in sequence. The receptors shown here come from a human donor with melanoma. CDR3s include the opening cysteine and the closing phenylalanine or tryptophan. The D gene is left open where the match is weak. Not every row has a clone size; where given, it reads once, few, many or a size class.

CASSFRPGGGTEAFF	TGTGCCAGTAGTTTCCGACCAGGGGGCGGTACTGAAGCTTTCTTT	TRBV19	15	NA	TRBD1	TRBJ1-1
CASSLGRVKPQHF	TGTGCCAGCAGTCTGGGCAGGGTTAAGCCCCAGCATTTT	TRBV2	13	NA	NA	TRBJ1-5
CASSMGWGRGGDNQPQHF	TGTGCCAGTAGTATGGGTTGGGGACGCGGGGGCGATAATCAGCCCCAGCATTTT	TRBV19	18	NA	NA	TRBJ1-5
CASSLGGSNEKLFF	TGTGCCAGCAGCTTGGGGGGAAGTAATGAAAAACTGTTTTTT	TRBV11-2	14	NA	NA	TRBJ1-4
CASSEIGGMSSYNEQFF	TGTGCCAGCAGTGAAATCGGCGGGATGAGCTCCTACAATGAGCAGTTCTTC	TRBV2	17	NA	NA	TRBJ2-1
CASSQDRSGRVEAFF	TGCGCCAGCAGCCAAGATAGGTCGGGGAGGGTCGAAGCTTTCTTT	TRBV4-3	15	NA	NA	TRBJ1-1
CASSPRGTRGEQFF	TGTGCCAGCAGCCCCCGCGGGACTAGAGGTGAGCAGTTCTTC	TRBV9	14	NA	TRBD2	TRBJ2-1
CASSQELAGINEQFF	TGTGCCAGCAGCCAAGAACTAGCGGGTATCAATGAGCAGTTCTTC	TRBV4-2	15	NA	TRBD2	TRBJ2-1
CASSSPTFYGYTF	TGTGCCAGCAGTTCCCCCACATTCTATGGCTACACCTTC	TRBV11-3	13	NA	NA	TRBJ1-2
CASSFRTGTNTEAFF	TGCGCCAGCAGTTTCAGGACAGGGACGAACACTGAAGCTTTCTTT	TRBV5-1	15	NA	TRBD1	TRBJ1-1
CASSKKGKWGPSPYEQYF	TGTGCCAGCAGCAAGAAAGGGAAATGGGGGCCGAGCCCCTACGAGCAGTACTTC	TRBV21-1	18	medium-sized	NA	TRBJ2-7
CASSQDVGTSGRYEQYF	TGCGCCAGCAGCCAAGACGTGGGGACTAGCGGGAGGTACGAGCAGTACTTC	TRBV4-1	17	NA	TRBD2	TRBJ2-7
CASSLTSGSTDTQYF	TGTGCCAGCAGCCTGACTAGCGGGAGCACAGATACGCAGTATTTT	TRBV6-4	15	NA	TRBD2	TRBJ2-3
CASSPSDGLRRGKLFF	TGCGCCAGCAGCCCATCGGACGGGCTTAGACGGGGAAAACTGTTTTTT	TRBV4-3	16	NA	NA	TRBJ1-4
CASSTGDEQYF	TGTGCCAGCAGCACAGGGGACGAGCAGTACTTC	TRBV9	11	many	TRBD1	TRBJ2-7
CASSYTGGNEQYF	TGTGCCAGCAGCTATACCGGGGGGAACGAGCAGTACTTC	TRBV11-1	13	NA	TRBD2	TRBJ2-7
CATSGPGTSGAHEQFF	TGTGCCACCAGCGGTCCCGGGACTAGCGGGGCCCATGAGCAGTTCTTC	TRBV15	16	NA	TRBD2	TRBJ2-1
CASSLGPQGEAFF	TGTGCCAGCAGCTTAGGGCCACAGGGTGAAGCTTTCTTT	TRBV7-9	13	few	NA	TRBJ1-1
CASSPGGGSGNEKLFF	TGTGCCAGCAGCCCTGGGGGGGGTAGCGGAAATGAAAAACTGTTTTTT	TRBV5-6	16	NA	NA	TRBJ1-4
CASTITFGNEQFF	TGTGCCAGCACCATTACCTTCGGCAATGAGCAGTTCTTC	TRBV27	13	NA	NA	TRBJ2-1
CASSPLGGAHTYEQYF	TGTGCCAGCAGCCCTTTGGGGGGGGCGCATACCTACGAGCAGTACTTC	TRBV7-2	16	NA	NA	TRBJ2-7
CASSSPRDRGGEQYF	TGTGCCAGCAGTTCTCCTAGGGACAGGGGAGGCGAGCAGTACTTC	TRBV27	15	medium-sized	TRBD1	TRBJ2-7
CASNTGSEQYF	TGTGCCAGCAACACAGGGTCCGAGCAGTACTTC	TRBV7-2	11	NA	NA	TRBJ2-7
CASALDGSGTRNTEAFF	TGTGCCAGCGCGTTGGATGGTTCAGGGACACGAAACACTGAAGCTTTCTTT	TRBV5-4	17	NA	NA	TRBJ1-1
CATSLCAGCGKTYGYTF	TGTGCCACCAGCCTATGCGCAGGGTGTGGAAAGACCTATGGCTACACCTTC	TRBV15	17	NA	NA	TRBJ1-2
CAFYTGELFF	TGTGCCTTCTACACCGGGGAGCTGTTTTTT	TRBV30	10	NA	NA	TRBJ2-2
CASSWTGEFSYNEQFF	TGTGCCAGCAGTTGGACAGGGGAGTTTTCCTACAATGAGCAGTTCTTC	TRBV27	16	NA	TRBD1	TRBJ2-1
CASSLWDGTGSGGELFF	TGTGCCAGCAGTTTATGGGACGGGACAGGGAGCGGCGGGGAGCTGTTTTTT	TRBV28	17	NA	TRBD1	TRBJ2-2
CASSQELGINEQFF	TGTGCCAGCAGCCAAGAACTAGGGATCAATGAGCAGTTCTTC	TRBV4-2	14	NA	NA	TRBJ2-1
CASSEGTGGAYGYTF	TGTGCCAGCAGCGAGGGGACAGGGGGCGCGTATGGCTACACCTTC	TRBV9	15	NA	TRBD1	TRBJ1-2
CASSLRPTGTATYEQYF	TGTGCCAGCTCACTTAGGCCAACCGGGACAGCGACCTACGAGCAGTACTTC	TRBV18	17	once	TRBD1	TRBJ2-7
CATRGRPSREAQYF	TGTGCCACCAGGGGCAGGCCTTCCCGTGAAGCGCAGTATTTT	TRBV28	14	NA	NA	TRBJ2-3
CASSVGSGREYYEQYF	TGTGCCAGCAGCGTAGGCAGCGGGAGGGAGTACTACGAGCAGTACTTC	TRBV9	16	few	TRBD2	TRBJ2-7
CASSWGPRAYNEQFF	TGTGCCAGCAGCTGGGGTCCCAGGGCCTACAATGAGCAGTTCTTC	TRBV7-2	15	few	NA	TRBJ2-1
CASSFSGSFYNEQFF	TGTGCCAGCAGTTTTAGCGGGAGTTTCTACAATGAGCAGTTCTTC	TRBV28	15	medium-sized	TRBD2	TRBJ2-1
CASIRALSSYNEQFF	TGCGCCAGCATCAGGGCTCTCAGCTCCTACAATGAGCAGTTCTTC	TRBV10-2	15	NA	NA	TRBJ2-1
CASRQIRGGNTGELFF	TGTGCCAGCCGACAGATTAGGGGGGGGAACACCGGGGAGCTGTTTTTT	TRBV28	16	once	NA	TRBJ2-2
CASSSGGFYEQYF	TGTGCCAGCAGCTCGGGGGGTTTTTACGAGCAGTACTTC	TRBV7-9	13	NA	TRBD2	TRBJ2-7
CASSEGRQSNEELFF	TGTGCCAGCAGTGAAGGGAGACAGAGTAATGAAGAACTGTTTTTT	TRBV6-1	15	NA	NA	TRBJ1-4
CASSVGGTSGEETQYF	TGTGCCAGCAGCGTAGGTGGGACTAGCGGGGAAGAGACCCAGTACTTC	TRBV9	16	NA	TRBD2	TRBJ2-5
CASSLGAGGSYEQYF	TGTGCCAGCAGCTTGGGGGCGGGAGGGTCCTACGAGCAGTACTTC	TRBV5-4	15	NA	TRBD2	TRBJ2-7